This T cell receptor (beta chain) stems from a study of T cell repertoires in cytomegalovirus infection. Background on the study: Indications of both CMV infection and matching HLA type were provided by public TCR beta signatures.

This clonotype was observed a few times. Its cognate antigen is unknown. Via MiXCR, TCRdb re-called the reads, giving one row per CDR3 protein. Counted here are roughly 920,000 distinct CDR3 sequences, 31% occurring once; the ten biggest clones make up around 15%. This CDR3 is 16 amino acids long. Per germline, CDR1 LGHDT and CDR2 YNNKEL (reference sequence). Trimming stripped 1 base from V and 3 bases from J, with 15 bases between. The TCR sequence derives from a human donor in good health (CMV status not recorded). Some clones in this sample may be carry-over from other donors' samples. The chain employs TRBV3-1 and TRBJ1-1; D gene unclear. The sample consisted of cultured CD8+ T cells from PBMCs, taken from culture after CMV antigen stimulation. The CDR3 loop is CASSQANVYRDTEAFF. CDR3 bases: TGTGCCAGCAGCCAAGCGAATGTATATCGGGACACTGAAGCTTTCTTT.